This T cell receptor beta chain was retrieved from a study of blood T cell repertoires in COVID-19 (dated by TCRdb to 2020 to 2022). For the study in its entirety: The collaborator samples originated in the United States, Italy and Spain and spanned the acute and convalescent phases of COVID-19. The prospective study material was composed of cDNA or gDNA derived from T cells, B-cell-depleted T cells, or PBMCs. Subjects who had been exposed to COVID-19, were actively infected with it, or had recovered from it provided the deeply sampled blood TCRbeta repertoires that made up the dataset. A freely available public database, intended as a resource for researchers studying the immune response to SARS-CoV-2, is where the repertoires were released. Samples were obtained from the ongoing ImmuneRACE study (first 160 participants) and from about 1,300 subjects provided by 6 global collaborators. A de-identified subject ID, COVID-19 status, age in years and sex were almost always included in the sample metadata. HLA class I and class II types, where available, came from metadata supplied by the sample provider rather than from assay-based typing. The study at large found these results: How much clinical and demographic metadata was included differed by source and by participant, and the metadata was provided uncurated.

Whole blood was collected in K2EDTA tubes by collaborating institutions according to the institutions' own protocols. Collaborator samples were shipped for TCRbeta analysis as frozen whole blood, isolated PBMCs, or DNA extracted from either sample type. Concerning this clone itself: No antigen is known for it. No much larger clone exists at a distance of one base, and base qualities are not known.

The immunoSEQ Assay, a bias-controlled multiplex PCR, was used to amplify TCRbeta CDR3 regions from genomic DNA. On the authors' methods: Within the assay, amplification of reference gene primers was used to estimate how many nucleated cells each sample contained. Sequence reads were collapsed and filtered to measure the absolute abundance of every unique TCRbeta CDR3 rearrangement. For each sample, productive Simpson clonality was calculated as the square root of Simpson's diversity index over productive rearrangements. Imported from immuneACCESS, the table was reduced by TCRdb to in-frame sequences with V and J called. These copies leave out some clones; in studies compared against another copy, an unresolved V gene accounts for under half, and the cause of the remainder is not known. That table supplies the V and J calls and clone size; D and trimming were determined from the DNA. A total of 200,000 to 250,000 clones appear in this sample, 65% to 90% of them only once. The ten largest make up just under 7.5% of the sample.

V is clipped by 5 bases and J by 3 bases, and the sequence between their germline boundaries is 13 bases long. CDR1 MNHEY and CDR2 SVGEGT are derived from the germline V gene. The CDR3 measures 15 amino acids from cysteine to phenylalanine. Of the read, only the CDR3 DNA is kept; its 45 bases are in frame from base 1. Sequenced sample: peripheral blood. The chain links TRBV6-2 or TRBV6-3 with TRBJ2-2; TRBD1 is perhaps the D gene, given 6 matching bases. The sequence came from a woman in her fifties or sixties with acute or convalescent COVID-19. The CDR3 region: CASSETGGDTGELFF. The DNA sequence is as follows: TGTGCCAGCAGTGAGACAGGTGGGGACACCGGGGAGCTGTTTTTT.